This T cell receptor (beta chain) came from a study of blood T cell repertoires in COVID-19. At the level of the study: T cells, B-cell-depleted T cells, or PBMCs supplied cDNA or gDNA.

In the study's own analysis: Reference gene primers were amplified, and this amplification served to estimate nucleated cell counts. Clones were sequenced by immunoSEQ multiplex PCR, and TCRdb holds only the in-frame ones, with some missing. That table gives V, J and clone size, and the DNA gave D and trimming. The sample consists of 240,000 or so clones, roughly 86% of them appearing once. Looked up from germline, CDR1 is LGHDT and CDR2 is YNNKEL (reference sequence). CDR3 length equals 15 residues. V shed 5 bases, J shed 2 bases, and the junction held 3 bases outside the gene matches. This receptor was identified in a woman in her twenties or thirties who had recovered from COVID-19. This chain uses TRBV3-1 (or the pseudogene TRBV3-2) with TRBJ2-2; 9 bases match TRBD2. The specimen sequenced was peripheral blood. The CDR3: CASSWGLANTGELFF. The CDR3 nucleotides are TGTGCCAGCAGCTGGGGACTAGCAAACACCGGGGAGCTGTTTTTT.